The 15 T cell receptor beta chains given below trace back to one sample, sequenced in a study of blood T cell dynamics during melanoma immunotherapy. Time point given: pre-treatment baseline. This table comes from immunoSEQ multiplex PCR, and its TCRdb copy is limited to in-frame clones, with some not included. The data hold about 11,000 clones, with roughly 81% observed a single time. The sequencing here drew on blood, taken from a patient treated with checkpoint blockade. The origin of the receptors is a human donor with melanoma.

The chain couples TRBV7-9 to TRBJ2-5, with TRBD2 identical over 10 bases. CDR1 is SEHNR, CDR2 FQNEAQ, per germline (reference sequence). The CDR3 is made up of 16 amino acids. The J segment lost 3 bases and the V segment lost 4 bases, leaving 8 bases of the junction unmatched. The CDR3, as DNA: TGTGCCAGCAGCTCCTGGCGGACTAGCGGAGAAGAGACCCAGTACTTC. Translating gives CASSSWRTSGEETQYF.

The chain couples TRBV7-6 to TRBJ1-5; D may be TRBD1 (6 bases). CDR1 is SGHVS and CDR2 is FNYEAQ in the germline V gene. V was clipped by 5 bases and J by 6 bases, with 14 bases between them. CDR3 length: 14 amino acids. In DNA form, the CDR3 reads TGTGCCAGCAGCCCCCGACAGGACGGTCAGCCCCAGCATTTT. This codes for CASSPRQDGQPQHF.

The sample holds one count of this clone. The chain recombines TRBV30 with TRBJ1-1; unclear D gene. The germline V and J ends were trimmed by 0 bases and 2 bases, with 7 bases remaining between them. The CDR3 totals 13 residues. Germline values: CDR1 GTSNPN, CDR2 SVGIG (reference sequence). The CDR3 reads CAWSVLINTEAFF. DNA for the CDR3: TGTGCCTGGAGTGTGCTAATTAACACTGAAGCTTTCTTT.

The chain has TRBV5-4 and TRBJ2-1; either TRBD1 or TRBD2 may fit D (6 bases each). Germline V CDR1 and CDR2: SGHNT, YYREEE (reference sequence). Trimming stripped 3 bases from V and 2 bases from J, with 15 bases between. The CDR3 consists of 16 residues. This CDR3 is CASSSQRGVAYNEQFF. CDR3 in DNA: TGTGCCAGCAGCTCCCAGAGGGGGGTCGCCTACAATGAGCAGTTCTTC. Supplemented by reference TRBV5-4 and TRBJ2-1, the full variable domain reads ETGVTQSPTHLIKTRGQQVTLRCSSQSGHNTVSWYQQALGQGPQFIFQYYREEENGRGNFPPRFSGLQFPNYSSELNVNALELDDSALYLCASSSQRGVAYNEQFFGPGTRLTVL.

This chain links TRBV30 with TRBJ1-2; D gene ambiguous. The CDR3 totals 15 residues. In germline, CDR1 is GTSNPN, CDR2 SVGIG (reference sequence). V was cut by 3 bases and J by 8 bases, with 22 bases left in between. The CDR3 DNA sequence: TGTGCCTGGAGCATCGCGTGGTATACGGGTAAAGGCTACACCTTC. Translation gives CAWSIAWYTGKGYTF.

CDR3: CASSYREGQPQHF. CDR3 DNA sequence: TGTGCCAGCAGTTACAGGGAAGGACAGCCCCAGCATTTT. This chain links TRBV5-5 with TRBJ1-5; possibly TRBD1 for D (6 bases). The CDR3 totals 13 residues. V was clipped by 5 bases and J by 7 bases, with 13 bases between them. The V gene's germline CDR1 is SGHKS and CDR2 YYEKEE (reference sequence). Together with reference TRBV5-5 and TRBJ1-5, the CDR3 gives the full variable domain: DAGVTQSPTHLIKTRGQQVTLRCSPISGHKSVSWYQQVLGQGPQFIFQYYEKEERGRGNFPDRFSARQFPNYSSELNVNALLLGDSALYLCASSYREGQPQHFGDGTRLSIL.

V gene TRBV30 combines with J gene TRBJ1-6; tentatively, D is TRBD1 (5 bases). The CDR3 length is 13 residues. CDR1 is GTSNPN and CDR2 is SVGIG in the germline V gene (reference sequence). With 5 bases removed from V and 7 bases from J, the gap between germline ends came to 12 bases. CDR3 nucleotide sequence: TGTGCCTGGGCGTATGGGGCAAATTCACCCCTCCACTTT. Its protein is CAWAYGANSPLHF.

This clone was observed a few times. This chain joins TRBV7-2 and TRBJ1-4; perhaps TRBD1 as D (6 bases). The V end was cut by 3 bases, the J end by 2 bases, with 19 bases between. CDR1 SGHTA and CDR2 FQGNSA come from the germline V gene. CDR3 length: 18 residues. CDR3 protein: CASSFYPRGPKTNEKLFF. CDR3 DNA sequence: TGTGCCAGCAGCTTTTACCCCAGGGGCCCGAAGACTAATGAAAAACTGTTTTTT.

The table lists this clone with a count of one. This rearrangement joins TRBV19 to TRBJ2-7, with D maybe TRBD2 (6 bases). Between the trimmed V and J ends, which lost 5 bases and 0 bases, there was a span of 14 bases. This CDR3 contains 15 residues. The germline gives CDR1 LNHDA, CDR2 SQIVND (reference sequence). In DNA form, the CDR3 reads TGTGCCAGTAGTGTTTCGGCGGGGAGCTCCTACGAGCAGTACTTC. As protein: CASSVSAGSSYEQYF.

The chain carries TRBV18 and TRBJ2-5; no firm D call. In germline, CDR1 is KGHSH, CDR2 LQKENI. The CDR3 has 15 amino acids. V was clipped by 6 bases and J by 1 base, with 15 bases between them. In DNA, the CDR3 is TGTGCCAGCTCCACCCAGACCGGACGCCAAGAGACCCAGTACTTC. Translating gives CASSTQTGRQETQYF.

V usage is TRBV6-1 and J usage is TRBJ2-3; 13 bases line up with TRBD2. CDR1 is MNHNS and CDR2 is SASEGT in the germline V gene. CDR3 length: 15 residues. J was trimmed by 6 bases and V by 6 bases; bases with no gene match: 6. The CDR3 region is CASSQLAGGPDTQYF. CDR3 DNA: TGTGCCAGCAGCCAACTAGCGGGGGGGCCGGATACGCAGTATTTT.

The gene calls are TRBV2 and TRBJ1-2; D remains unclear. Germline V CDR1 and CDR2: SNHLY, FYNNEI. The V and J ends lost 5 bases and 0 bases respectively, with 13 bases between them. This CDR3 is built from 15 residues. CDR3 sequence: CASSSEQSPNYGYTF. The CDR3 nucleotides are TGTGCCAGCAGTTCGGAACAGTCTCCTAACTATGGCTACACCTTC.

V usage is TRBV4-2 and J usage is TRBJ1-2, with D hard to call. The CDR3 runs to 14 residues. Trimming shortened V by 5 bases and J by 4 bases, and 14 bases separated the two germline ends. In germline, CDR1 is LGHNA, CDR2 YNFKEQ. As DNA, the CDR3 is TGTGCCAGCAGCTTGGGGAGGGAAGTCTATGGCTACACCTTC. Protein: CASSLGREVYGYTF.

This chain connects TRBV11-1 to TRBJ2-3; TRBD1 matches at 9 bases. V lost 1 base and J lost 1; bases outside the gene matches: 6. Germline loops: CDR1 SGHAT, CDR2 FQDESV (reference sequence). The CDR3 runs 17 residues. CDR3 protein: CASSLGTQGAGTDTQYF. The CDR3 coding sequence is TGTGCCAGCAGCTTAGGGACACAGGGGGCAGGCACAGATACGCAGTATTTT.

The chain couples TRBV11-3 to TRBJ2-3; 7 bases agree with TRBD2. Germline V lookup: CDR1 SGHNT, CDR2 YENEEA. This CDR3 comprises 16 residues. V shed 5 bases and J 4 bases; nucleotides not matched to a gene: 12. CDR3 amino acids: CASSDRLAGYADTQYF. The CDR3 DNA follows: TGTGCCAGCAGCGACAGACTAGCTGGTTACGCAGATACGCAGTATTTT.